The 10 T cell receptor beta chains presented below share a single source sample, sequenced in a study of T cells after yellow fever vaccination. Using its own MiXCR run on the 5' RACE reads, TCRdb lists one record per CDR3 protein. The sample shows 40,000 to 50,000 distinct CDR3 sequences, 6.8% of them seen only once. Material: CD8+ T cells not binding an NS4B(214-222) dextramer, sorted from PBMCs, obtained 45 days after the yellow fever booster vaccination. The receptors shown here come from a man younger than 40 who received the YFV17D yellow fever vaccine.

This clonotype occurred many times. CDR3 sequence: CASSYPGLAGANEQFF. The CDR3 nucleotides read TGTGCCAGCAGTTACCCCGGACTAGCGGGAGCGAATGAGCAGTTCTTC. V gene TRBV6-5 combines with J gene TRBJ2-1; 13 positions agree with TRBD2. Per germline, CDR1 MNHEY and CDR2 SVGAGI. V lost 2 bases to trimming and J lost 7 bases; unmatched junction nucleotides: 5. The CDR3 is 16 amino acids.

This clonotype appeared many times. The chain links TRBV12-3 or TRBV12-4 to TRBJ2-7; the D is unclear. The V end lost 3 bases, the J end lost 2 bases, and 11 bases lay between the germline ends. The CDR3 loop spans 14 amino acids. The CDR3 region is CASSFVPGPYEQYF. CDR3 sequence (DNA): TGTGCCAGCAGTTTTGTTCCAGGACCCTACGAGCAGTACTTC.

This clonotype turned up a few times. V usage is TRBV20-1 and J usage is TRBJ1-5, with TRBD1 identical over 8 bases. Germline trimming cut 0 bases from V and 2 bases from J; bases unmatched to any gene: 3. CDR1 DFQATT and CDR2 SNEGSKA come from the germline V gene (reference sequence). The CDR3 covers 15 residues. CDR3 loop: CSARDPGQGNQPQHF. The CDR3 bases are TGCAGTGCTAGAGATCCGGGACAGGGCAATCAGCCCCAGCATTTT.

This clonotype was counted ten times or more. The rearrangement joins TRBV6-2 or TRBV6-3 to TRBJ2-6; no firm D call. This CDR3 is built from 17 residues. Looked up from germline, CDR1 is MNHEY and CDR2 is SVGEGT. The V end lost 4 bases, the J end lost 0 bases, and 13 bases lay between the germline ends. CDR3 in DNA: TGTGCCAGCAGTTCCTCGACATCTTCCTCTGGGGCCAACGTCCTGACTTTC. Translated: CASSSSTSSSGANVLTF.

In this sample, this clonotype turned up many times. This chain links TRBV7-2 with TRBJ2-5; TRBD2 aligns across 11 bases. The CDR3 is made up of 15 amino acids. Germline CDR1 reads SGHTA; CDR2 reads FQGNSA. J was trimmed by 5 bases and V by 6 bases; bases with no gene match: 8. In DNA, the CDR3 is TGTGCCAGCAGGGAAACCGGGACTAGCGGCGAGACCCAGTACTTC. It is translated as CASRETGTSGETQYF.

The table lists this clonotype with many counts. V is TRBV6-6 and J is TRBJ2-1, with no clear D. The CDR3 contains 10 residues. V was cut by 10 bases and J by 9 bases, with 10 bases left in between. The germline CDR1 and CDR2 sequences are MNHNY and SVGAGI (reference sequence). CDR3 amino acids: CATLGSEQFF. The CDR3 DNA follows: TGTGCCACCCTCGGAAGTGAGCAGTTCTTC.

Many counts were recorded for this clonotype. This chain connects TRBV5-6 to TRBJ2-1, with a weak D call TRBD2 (5 bases). Trimming removed 4 bases at V and 0 bases at J, with 14 bases between. Germline V gives CDR1 SGHDT, CDR2 YYEEEE. CDR3 length: 16 amino acids. CDR3: CASSHPSGPSYNEQFF. CDR3 nucleotides: TGTGCCAGCAGCCACCCAAGCGGTCCCTCCTACAATGAGCAGTTCTTC.

This clonotype was counted ten times or more. The chain couples TRBV12-3 or TRBV12-4 to TRBJ2-1; unclear D gene. The CDR3 has 12 amino acids. V lost 5 bases and J lost 6, with 8 bases in between. The CDR3 loop reads CASSPPGNEQFF. The CDR3 DNA sequence: TGTGCCAGCAGTCCCCCCGGCAATGAGCAGTTCTTC.

Note on this clonotype: This sequence may be a read error, since a much larger clone differs from it by one base. The rearrangement links TRBV5-1 to TRBJ2-5; D is undetermined. Trimming cost V 4 bases and J 5 bases, with 15 bases left between them. The CDR3 extends over 14 amino acids. Looked up from germline, CDR1 is SGHRS and CDR2 is YFSETQ. The CDR3 reads CASSMLGPPETQYF. In DNA form, the CDR3 reads TGCGCCAGCAGCATGTTGGGCCCCCCGGAGACCCAGTACTTC.

Many counts were recorded for this clonotype. V and J are TRBV4-1 and TRBJ2-5; TRBD2 agrees at 9 bases. The CDR3 is 16 residues long. V lost 0 bases and J lost 5; bases outside the gene matches: 7. Germline V gene lookup returns CDR1 MGHRA and CDR2 YSYEKL. CDR3 DNA: TGCGCCAGCAGCCAAGAAAGCGGGAGGCGGTGGGAGACCCAGTACTTC. Its translation is CASSQESGRRWETQYF.